This T cell receptor beta chain derives from a study of OX40 agonist ivuxolimab in advanced cancers. Study-wide background: Patients' therapy was ivuxolimab, an antibody that acts as an agonist of OX40 (CD134). Dose-escalation subjects each had hepatocellular carcinoma, melanoma, renal cell or head and neck cancer. Points from the study as a whole: Nonresponders, in some cases, also had low normalized T-cell clonal expansion.

Sequenced by immunoSEQ multiplex PCR; TCRdb stores in-frame clones only, minus some. The sample contains 81,000 or so clones, around 90% of which appear only once. Germline V gene sequence: CDR1 MNHEY, CDR2 SMNVEV (reference sequence). V was clipped by 2 bases and J by 4 bases, with 12 bases between them. The CDR3 has 15 residues. With regard to this clone: Its antigen is not identified.

Specimen: CD4+ or CD8+ T cells sorted from blood, collected in a trial of the OX40 agonist ivuxolimab. The V gene is TRBV27, the J gene TRBJ1-3; D not certain. The receptor was isolated from an adult with an advanced solid tumor such as melanoma, head and neck, liver or kidney cancer. CDR3 in amino acids: CASSLGMGSGNTIYF. The DNA of the CDR3 is TGTGCCAGCAGTTTAGGAATGGGATCAGGAAACACCATATATTTT.